Listed here are 30 T cell receptor beta chains from one sample, sequenced in a study of T cell repertoires in aging, cancer and after chemotherapy (dated by TCRdb to between 2018 and 2021). Instrument on record: Illumina MiSeq. Multiplex touch-down PCR with a mixed TRB-A/B primer pool was used to amplify rearranged TRB sequences covering the V, D and J segments. The public reads were quality trimmed at Q25 with fastp and then assembled into clones with MiXCR by TCRdb, keeping productive beta chains. Every distinct CDR3 protein forms one entry, paired with its most common genes and DNA. The table for this sample lists about 9,700 distinct CDR3 sequences; approximately 33% of them were counted only once. 2.8% of the sample is in the top ten clones. TCR beta rearrangements were amplified from genomic DNA isolated from peripheral blood, not from sorted cells or RNA. Sequenced sample: blood. The receptors here all came from a human donor in good health.

This clonotype is medium-sized by share. The V call is TRBV27, the J call TRBJ2-1; D is perhaps TRBD1 or TRBD2 (5 bases each). Per germline, CDR1 MNHEY and CDR2 SMNVEV (reference sequence). V was cut by 6 bases and J by 7 bases, with 10 bases left in between. The CDR3 sequence is 12 residues long. CDR3 region: CASSGADNEQFF. CDR3 in DNA: TGTGCCAGCAGCGGGGCGGATAATGAGCAGTTCTTC.

This chain links TRBV14 with TRBJ2-1; D perhaps matches TRBD2 (6 bases). CDR1 is SGHDN and CDR2 is FVKESK in the germline V gene. There are 15 residues in the CDR3. V gave up 5 bases and J gave up 6 bases, with 17 bases separating them. The CDR3 protein is CASSRDLHRRNEQFF. The CDR3 DNA sequence: TGTGCCAGCAGCAGGGACTTACATAGACGCAATGAGCAGTTCTTC.

The chain is built from TRBV6-1 and TRBJ1-5, with 9 bases matching TRBD1. The CDR3 length is 14 residues. The V gene's germline CDR1 is MNHNS and CDR2 SASEGT. Unmatched junction bases numbered 2, after V lost 2 bases and J lost 6 bases. CDR3: CASSEWTGVQPQHF. The DNA for the CDR3 is TGTGCCAGCAGTGAATGGACAGGGGTTCAGCCCCAGCATTTT.

Notes on this clonotype: One base away lies a much larger clone, so this may be a sequencing read error. The J gene is TRBJ2-2, the V gene TRBV11-3; possible D gene TRBD1, 6 bases. Trimming removed 5 bases from V and 0 bases from J, with 13 bases in between. The CDR3 spans 16 residues. CDR1 is SGHNT and CDR2 is YENEEA in the germline V gene. The CDR3 reads CASSPDGDTNTGELFF. CDR3 DNA: TGTGCCAGCAGCCCCGACGGGGACACGAACACCGGGGAGCTGTTTTTT.

This clonotype has more than one count but fewer than ten. The rearrangement uses TRBV18 and TRBJ2-2; TRBD1 is a possible D gene (6 bases). Germline-derived CDR1 and CDR2 are KGHSH and LQKENI. The CDR3 is 15 residues long. V gave up 2 bases and J gave up 4 bases, with 11 bases separating them. CDR3 in DNA: TGTGCCAGCTCACCAGGGCAGGGGCCCACCGGGGAGCTGTTTTTT. Protein: CASSPGQGPTGELFF.

This clonotype was seen a handful of times. The V call is TRBV27, the J call TRBJ2-3; perhaps D is TRBD1 or TRBD2 (6 bases each). CDR1 is MNHEY, CDR2 SMNVEV, per germline (reference sequence). The CDR3 is 15 amino acids. V was clipped by 3 bases and J by 4 bases, with 14 bases between them. CDR3 loop: CASSFGGRFSDTQYF. The DNA for the CDR3 is TGTGCCAGCAGTTTTGGGGGGCGCTTCTCAGATACGCAGTATTTT.

This clonotype was detected a few times. The gene calls are TRBV19 and TRBJ1-2; D call uncertain. V was cut by 5 bases and J by 3 bases, with 10 bases left in between. The CDR3 is 13 residues long. Germline CDR1 and CDR2: LNHDA and SQIVND (reference sequence). CDR3 region: CASSPTAYYGYTF. The CDR3, as DNA: TGTGCCAGTAGTCCTACAGCGTACTATGGCTACACCTTC.

A few counts support this clonotype. The V call is TRBV7-6, the J call TRBJ2-2; 8 bases fit TRBD1. This CDR3 has 16 amino acids. Looked up from germline, CDR1 is SGHVS and CDR2 is FNYEAQ. The V gene end was trimmed by 5 bases and the J gene end by 7 bases; junction bases not matched to a gene: 12. CDR3 sequence: CASSPSQGARGGELFF. In DNA form, the CDR3 reads TGTGCCAGCAGCCCCTCCCAGGGGGCCCGGGGCGGGGAGCTGTTTTTT.

The chain is built from TRBV6-4 and TRBJ2-6; D may match TRBD1 or TRBD2 (5 bases each). CDR3 size: 14 residues. Germline CDR1 is MRHNA and CDR2 is SNTAGT. The V end was cut by 5 bases, the J end by 4 bases, with 9 bases between. In DNA form, the CDR3 reads TGTGCCAGCAGTTGGGGGTTCGGGGCCAACGTCCTGACTTTC. Amino acids: CASSWGFGANVLTF.

CDR3 bases: TGTGCCAGCAGTTATTCGACAGGGAAAGGTGAAAAACTGTTTTTT. Amino acids: CASSYSTGKGEKLFF. This chain connects TRBV6-5 to TRBJ1-4; TRBD1 matches 7 bases. Germline V lookup: CDR1 MNHEY, CDR2 SVGAGI. This CDR3 region has 15 residues. V was pared by 3 bases and J by 7 bases, with 8 bases of the junction left unmatched.

This clonotype showed up just a few times. The chain joins TRBV19 to TRBJ1-1, with D unclear. Germline CDR1 LNHDA, CDR2 SQIVND (reference sequence). The CDR3 extends over 15 amino acids. Deletions cut 7 bases from V and 0 bases from J, with 15 bases between. The CDR3 loop reads CASKYNGRMNTEAFF. CDR3 DNA: TGTGCCAGTAAGTACAACGGGAGGATGAACACTGAAGCTTTCTTT.

The V call is TRBV7-9, the J call TRBJ1-5, with D perhaps TRBD1 (6 bases). V was clipped by 5 bases and J by 3 bases, with 14 bases between them. Per germline, CDR1 SEHNR and CDR2 FQNEAQ (reference sequence). The length of the CDR3 is 15 residues. The CDR3 DNA is TGTGCCAGCAGCCCGGGACAACCCTTCAATCAGCCCCAGCATTTT. Amino acid sequence: CASSPGQPFNQPQHF.

The chain combines TRBV12-3 or TRBV12-4 with TRBJ2-1; 10 nucleotides align to TRBD2. V lost 5 bases, J lost 0 bases, and 1 base stayed unmatched. This CDR3 has 15 amino acids. The CDR3, as DNA: TGTGCCAGCAGTCCTAGCGGGAGCTCCTACAATGAGCAGTTCTTC. Encoded protein: CASSPSGSSYNEQFF.

The rearrangement joins TRBV5-6 to TRBJ2-7, with D possibly TRBD1 on 5 matching bases. The CDR3 runs 15 residues. Germline values: CDR1 SGHDT, CDR2 YYEEEE. The V gene lost 2 bases and the J gene lost 5 bases, with 17 bases spanning the gap. The CDR3, as DNA: TGTGCCAGCAGCTTTTTTCTAGGGGTTACAAACGAGCAGTACTTC. It specifies CASSFFLGVTNEQYF.

This clonotype was counted only a few times. The CDR3 region has the DNA TGTGCCAGCTCACCAAGGGCAGCGGGAGGGCCCTACAATGAGCAGTTCTTC. This translates into CASSPRAAGGPYNEQFF. This chain joins TRBV18 and TRBJ2-1; 10 bases fit TRBD2. Looked up from germline, CDR1 is KGHSH and CDR2 is LQKENI. J gave up 2 bases and V 2 bases, and 6 bases lay outside the gene matches. The CDR3 has 17 residues.

V gene TRBV5-5 combines with J gene TRBJ2-5; TRBD1 agrees at 10 bases. The germline V gene encodes CDR1 SGHKS and CDR2 YYEKEE (reference sequence). With V trimmed by 4 bases and J by 5 bases, 8 bases remained unmatched. CDR3 size: 15 residues. The CDR3 nucleotides read TGTGCCAGCAGCCCGCCGACAGGGGGCAGGGAGACCCAGTACTTC. Its translation is CASSPPTGGRETQYF. Looking up the rest from reference TRBV5-5 and TRBJ2-5 gives the full variable domain: DAGVTQSPTHLIKTRGQQVTLRCSPISGHKSVSWYQQVLGQGPQFIFQYYEKEERGRGNFPDRFSARQFPNYSSELNVNALLLGDSALYLCASSPPTGGRETQYFGPGTRLLVL.

The CDR3 is CASSPKTGSSGANVLTF. CDR3 nucleotides: TGTGCCAGCAGCCCAAAGACAGGTAGCTCTGGGGCCAACGTCCTGACTTTC. The chain links TRBV7-9 to TRBJ2-6, with D possibly being TRBD1 (6 bases). Germline lookup yields CDR1 SEHNR and CDR2 FQNEAQ (reference sequence). The germline V and J ends were trimmed by 5 bases and 0 bases, with 14 bases remaining between them. This CDR3 spans 17 amino acids.

This sequence joins TRBV5-1 and TRBJ1-6, with D maybe TRBD1 (5 bases). V lost 5 bases and J lost 9, with 18 bases in between. The CDR3 totals 15 residues. Germline V gene sequence: CDR1 SGHRS, CDR2 YFSETQ. The CDR3: CASRDGLQGGSPLHF. The CDR3 DNA is TGCGCCAGCAGGGATGGCTTGCAGGGAGGTTCACCCCTCCACTTT. The whole variable domain, filled in from reference TRBV5-1 and TRBJ1-6, reads KAGVTQTPRYLIKTRGQQVTLSCSPISGHRSVSWYQQTPGQGLQFLFEYFSETQRNKGNFPGRFSGRQFSNSRSEMNVSTLELGDSALYLCASRDGLQGGSPLHFGNGTRLTVT.

V is TRBV19 and J is TRBJ2-3; no clear D gene. Germline CDR1 LNHDA, CDR2 SQIVND (reference sequence). This CDR3 has 15 residues. The V and J ends lost 5 bases and 1 base respectively, with 13 bases between them. CDR3 bases: TGTGCCAGTAGTTCCCTGGGCACAGGCACAGATACGCAGTATTTT. It specifies CASSSLGTGTDTQYF.

The chain carries TRBV11-3 and TRBJ1-3; no definite D call. Per the germline V gene, CDR1 is SGHNT and CDR2 is YENEEA. The CDR3 consists of 14 residues. V was pared by 6 bases and J by 4 bases, with 13 bases between. Here the CDR3 reads CASRPAVPGNTIYF. DNA of the CDR3: TGTGCCAGCAGGCCCGCTGTCCCAGGAAACACCATATATTTT.

The chain joins TRBV11-3 to TRBJ2-1, with D possibly called TRBD1 or TRBD2 (6 bases each). CDR1 and CDR2 from the germline V gene are SGHNT and YENEEA. The CDR3 totals 15 residues. V lost 2 bases and J 10 bases, leaving 18 bases between the germline ends. The CDR3 region is CASSLRSGGTPEQFF. In DNA form, the CDR3 reads TGTGCCAGCAGCTTACGGTCCGGAGGGACACCGGAGCAGTTCTTC.

This clonotype was seen a handful of times. V usage is TRBV15 and J usage is TRBJ2-5, with D possibly matching TRBD1 (5 bases). The V gene's germline CDR1 is LNHNV and CDR2 YYDKDF (reference sequence). V was pared by 0 bases and J by 5 bases, with 13 bases between. The CDR3 contains 15 residues. Written as DNA, the CDR3 is TGTGCCACCAGCAGAGATCTGGGCTCAGGGGAGACCCAGTACTTC. Its translation is CATSRDLGSGETQYF.

The rearrangement uses TRBV6-1 and TRBJ2-7; 7 bases fit TRBD1. Germline V CDR1 and CDR2: MNHNS, SASEGT. This CDR3 comprises 12 residues. Trimming removed 7 bases from V and 5 bases from J; junction bases left unmatched: 5. CDR3 DNA: TGTGCCAGCACCTTGACAGGGAACGAGCAGTACTTC. Residues: CASTLTGNEQYF.

The V and J genes are TRBV6-5 and TRBJ1-4; 8 positions agree with TRBD1. The CDR3 is 14 residues long. Germline CDR1 reads MNHEY; CDR2 reads SVGAGI. Trimming cost V 2 bases and J 7 bases; bases outside gene matches: 3. The CDR3 bases are TGTGCCAGCAGTTACAGTCAGGGGGCTGAAAAACTGTTTTTT. As protein: CASSYSQGAEKLFF.

The V gene is TRBV6-2 or TRBV6-3, the J gene TRBJ2-1; weak D call: TRBD2 (5 bases). Trimming pared 6 bases from V and 16 bases from J, leaving 16 bases between. There are 11 residues in the CDR3. Germline CDR1 reads MNHEY; CDR2 reads SVGEGT. CDR3 in amino acids: CASRQGLASFF. In DNA, the CDR3 is TGTGCCAGCAGACAAGGGCTAGCCTCCTTCTTC.

This clonotype was counted a few times. CDR3 sequence (DNA): TGTGCCAGCAGCTTACCCCTCGGAGGTACGCAGTATTTT. Amino acid sequence: CASSLPLGGTQYF. This chain links TRBV11-3 with TRBJ2-3; a weak D match, TRBD2 (5 bases). The CDR3 is 13 amino acids. Germline V gives CDR1 SGHNT, CDR2 YENEEA. Trimming stripped 2 bases from V and 8 bases from J, with 11 bases between.

V usage is TRBV14 and J usage is TRBJ2-1; D is perhaps TRBD1 (6 bases). The germline V gene has CDR1 SGHDN and CDR2 FVKESK. The CDR3 is 15 residues long. V lost 1 base, J lost 9 bases, and 16 bases lay in between. The CDR3 DNA reads TGTGCCAGCAGCCAAGTCGGTAGACAGGCGGGTGAGCAGTTCTTC. It yields the protein CASSQVGRQAGEQFF.

This clonotype has only one observation. The chain uses TRBV19 and TRBJ2-2, with D perhaps matching TRBD2 (6 bases). The CDR3 runs to 14 residues. The germline V and J ends were trimmed by 6 bases and 5 bases, with 13 bases remaining between them. The germline CDR1 and CDR2 sequences are LNHDA and SQIVND (reference sequence). The DNA of the CDR3 is TGTGCCAGTAGCCCGGGACTGGAGACCGGGGAGCTGTTTTTT. Translation gives CASSPGLETGELFF.

The chain combines TRBV12-3 or TRBV12-4 with TRBJ2-7, with D possibly being TRBD1 (6 bases). There are 15 residues in the CDR3. Trimming removed 6 bases from V and 1 base from J, with 16 bases in between. The CDR3 DNA sequence: TGTGCCAGCAGCTCTGGGACATCTGGGTCCTACGAGCAGTACTTC. It translates to CASSSGTSGSYEQYF.

Concerning this clonotype: Relative to the germline gene, one junction end is altered; a read error may explain this. The J gene is TRBJ1-1, the V gene TRBV19; 9 bases line up with TRBD1. The CDR3 covers 13 residues. The germline V gene encodes CDR1 LNHDA and CDR2 SQIVND (reference sequence). The CDR3 nucleotides are TGTGCCAGTAGTCAACAGGGGGCGACTGAAGCTATCTTT. Translation: CASSQQGATEAIF.